The 19 T cell receptor beta chains below all came from one sample that was sequenced in a study of blood T cells in healthy people across ages. Sample-barcoded 5' priming and a J-beta primer mix drove a second PCR of about 6 to 12 cycles. MiXCR was run by TCRdb on the 5' RACE reads, yielding one entry per CDR3 protein. The sample lists approximately 1.5 million distinct CDR3 sequences; 30% to 40% were seen once. The sequenced material came from blood. All receptors derive from a woman in her 30s in good health.

The CDR3 is CASSYSLAGGPKGKTQYF. DNA of the CDR3: TGTGCCAGCAGCTACTCCCTAGCGGGGGGGCCTAAGGGAAAGACCCAGTACTTC. The chain carries TRBV11-1 and TRBJ2-5, with 12 positions matching TRBD2. This CDR3 is 18 amino acids long. Germline-derived CDR1 and CDR2 are SGHAT and FQDESV (reference sequence). The V and J ends lost 4 bases and 6 bases, in that order; junction bases with no gene match: 15.

The chain combines TRBV14 with TRBJ2-1; D remains unclear. The germline V gene encodes CDR1 SGHDN and CDR2 FVKESK. Trimming removed 0 bases at V and 3 bases at J, with 12 bases between. The CDR3 spans 16 residues. For the CDR3, the DNA is TGTGCCAGCAGCCAAGATGAGACATTCTTCTACAATGAGCAGTTCTTC. This gives the protein CASSQDETFFYNEQFF.

This clonotype is a singleton in its sample. The gene calls are TRBV3-1 and TRBJ1-2; no definite D call. Per the germline V gene, CDR1 is LGHDT and CDR2 is YNNKEL (reference sequence). This CDR3 is 13 amino acids long. The ends were cut back, 1 base at V and 8 bases at J, with 11 bases in the middle. DNA of the CDR3: TGTGCCAGCAGCCAAGGGTCCTCGTCGGGCTACACCTTC. Its protein product is CASSQGSSSGYTF.

This clonotype came up a few times. The chain recombines TRBV5-1 with TRBJ2-7; the match to TRBD2 covers 13 bases. This CDR3 comprises 16 residues. The germline CDR1 and CDR2 sequences are SGHRS and YFSETQ. V lost 0 bases, J lost 4 bases, and 4 bases stayed unmatched. CDR3 amino acids: CASSLAVTSGRYEQYF. CDR3 nucleotide sequence: TGCGCCAGCAGCTTGGCCGTGACTAGCGGGAGGTACGAGCAGTACTTC.

The rearrangement joins TRBV30 to TRBJ1-2; no reliable D call. V lost 5 bases and J 4 bases, leaving 5 bases between the germline ends. This CDR3 spans 10 amino acids. Germline lookup yields CDR1 GTSNPN and CDR2 SVGIG (reference sequence). The CDR3 nucleotides read TGTGCCTGGGACGGCTATGGCTACACCTTC. It codes for CAWDGYGYTF.

This clonotype was picked up one time. This sequence joins TRBV20-1 and TRBJ2-5, with D perhaps matching TRBD1 or TRBD2 (5 bases each). The CDR3 spans 14 residues. V was cut by 3 bases and J by 2 bases, with 13 bases left in between. Germline-derived CDR1 and CDR2 are DFQATT and SNEGSKA (reference sequence). The CDR3 DNA reads TGCAGTGCTAGGGGGACCGTCGTACAAGAGACCCAGTACTTC. Translated, it gives CSARGTVVQETQYF.

This rearrangement joins TRBV12-3 or TRBV12-4 to TRBJ1-2; 8 nucleotides match TRBD1. The CDR3 has 13 residues. V lost 6 bases and J lost 10; bases outside the gene matches: 10. Written as DNA, the CDR3 is TGTGCCAGCAGCTCCCAGGGACAGGCCTCCTACACCTTC. As protein: CASSSQGQASYTF.

V and J are TRBV5-1 and TRBJ2-1; 8 bases line up with TRBD2. After removal of 4 bases from V and 7 bases from J, the junction contained 10 bases not matched to a gene. The CDR3 spans 15 residues. In germline, CDR1 is SGHRS, CDR2 YFSETQ. CDR3 nucleotide sequence: TGCGCCAGCAGCGCGACTAGCGACCTGGTAAATGAGCAGTTCTTC. Translation gives CASSATSDLVNEQFF.

This clonotype has more than one count but fewer than ten. The chain is built from TRBV2 and TRBJ2-7, with 7 positions matching TRBD1. The V gene end was trimmed by 5 bases and the J gene end by 0 bases; junction bases not matched to a gene: 7. The CDR3 has 15 amino acids. Germline loops: CDR1 SNHLY, CDR2 FYNNEI. CDR3 sequence reads: CASSQGDQSSYEQYF. The CDR3 DNA reads TGTGCCAGCAGTCAGGGGGATCAGAGCTCCTACGAGCAGTACTTC. The full variable domain, with the rest looked up from reference TRBV2 and TRBJ2-7, is EPEVTQTPSHQVTQMGQEVILRCVPISNHLYFYWYRQILGQKVEFLVSFYNNEISEKSEIFDDQFSVERPDGSNFTLKIRSTKLEDSAMYFCASSQGDQSSYEQYFGPGTRLTVT.

The J gene is TRBJ1-2, the V gene TRBV5-6; 9 positions agree with TRBD1. Germline CDR1 SGHDT, CDR2 YYEEEE. V shed 2 bases, J shed 3 bases, and the junction held 5 bases outside the gene matches. The length of the CDR3 is 15 residues. In DNA form, the CDR3 reads TGTGCCAGCAGCTTCTCCGGGACAGGGCACTATGGCTACACCTTC. It specifies CASSFSGTGHYGYTF.

This clonotype was counted many times. One end of the junction varies from germline; a read error may be responsible. The chain has TRBV5-1 and TRBJ2-3; TRBD1 aligns across 9 bases. CDR1 and CDR2 (germline): SGHRS, YFSETQ. The CDR3 contains 13 residues. CDR3 coding DNA: TGTGCCAGCAGGACAGGGGGCACAGATACGCAGTATTTT. Translation: CASRTGGTDTQYF.

This clonotype was seen a few times. This rearrangement joins TRBV14 to TRBJ2-7; perhaps TRBD1 as D (6 bases). V gave up 4 bases and J gave up 0 bases, with 10 bases separating them. Germline CDR1 SGHDN, CDR2 FVKESK. CDR3 length equals 14 residues. The DNA of the CDR3 is TGTGCCAGCAGCCGATCACAGGGCTCCTACGAGCAGTACTTC. Encoded protein: CASSRSQGSYEQYF.

This clonotype occurred a few times. The CDR3 DNA reads TGCAGTGCCACGCTAGCGGGAGGGGATGAGCAGTTCTTC. Encoded protein: CSATLAGGDEQFF. V gene TRBV20-1 combines with J gene TRBJ2-1; 12 nucleotides align to TRBD2. The junction had 5 bases not matched to a gene; V was cut back by 6 bases and J by 8 bases. CDR1 DFQATT and CDR2 SNEGSKA come from the germline V gene (reference sequence). This CDR3 is built from 13 residues.

This clonotype was observed a handful of times. The chain couples TRBV5-1 to TRBJ2-7; 9 nucleotides line up with TRBD2. V shed 4 bases and J 2 bases; nucleotides not matched to a gene: 7. Germline CDR1 SGHRS, CDR2 YFSETQ. CDR3 length equals 15 residues. DNA of the CDR3: TGCGCCAGCAGCCCCCCAGCGGGGGGAACCTACGAGCAGTACTTC. It specifies CASSPPAGGTYEQYF.

The rearrangement uses TRBV4-1 and TRBJ1-2, with D unresolved. Germline CDR1 MGHRA, CDR2 YSYEKL. The CDR3 runs 14 residues. V lost 4 bases and J 2 bases, leaving 11 bases between the germline ends. The CDR3 coding sequence is TGCGCCAGCAGCCCTGGAACACGGAACTATGGCTACACCTTC. This translates into CASSPGTRNYGYTF.

This sequence joins TRBV30 and TRBJ2-7; a possible D gene is TRBD1 (5 bases). CDR3 length: 12 amino acids. Germline loops: CDR1 GTSNPN, CDR2 SVGIG (reference sequence). V was trimmed by 5 bases and J by 3 bases, leaving 11 bases between them. CDR3 sequence reads: CAWGRQIYEQYF. The CDR3 DNA is TGTGCCTGGGGCCGACAGATCTACGAGCAGTACTTC.

This clonotype showed up just a few times. V usage is TRBV7-9 and J usage is TRBJ2-1; TRBD2 agrees at 12 bases. The CDR3 sequence is 15 residues long. CDR1 SEHNR and CDR2 FQNEAQ come from the germline V gene (reference sequence). V lost 3 bases, J lost 10 bases, and 7 bases stayed unmatched. The CDR3 region has the DNA TGTGCCAGCAGCTTGGGACTAGCGGGTAATCCGGAGCAGTTCTTC. Protein product: CASSLGLAGNPEQFF.

This sequence joins TRBV18 and TRBJ2-7; D not certain. With 0 bases removed from V and 3 bases from J, the gap between germline ends came to 6 bases. The CDR3 length is 13 residues. The germline gives CDR1 KGHSH, CDR2 LQKENI. CDR3 residues: CASSPPVNYEQYF. The DNA for the CDR3 is TGTGCCAGCTCACCACCGGTCAACTACGAGCAGTACTTC.

The chain has TRBV7-2 and TRBJ2-1, with D unclear. This CDR3 comprises 15 residues. Germline CDR1 and CDR2: SGHTA and FQGNSA. Deletions cut 7 bases from V and 1 base from J, with 14 bases between. The CDR3 DNA reads as TGTGCCAGCATCCCCTATCCCGGGTCCTACAATGAGCAGTTCTTC. It codes for CASIPYPGSYNEQFF. The full variable domain, rest sourced from reference TRBV7-2 and TRBJ2-1, is GAGVSQSPSNKVTEKGKDVELRCDPISGHTALYWYRQSLGQGLEFLIYFQGNSAPDKSGLPSDRFSAERTGGSVSTLTIQRTQQEDSAVYLCASIPYPGSYNEQFFGPGTRLTVL.